These 10 T cell receptor beta chains originate from one sample sequenced in a study of blood T cell repertoires in COVID-19. Sequenced by immunoSEQ multiplex PCR; TCRdb stores in-frame clones only, minus some. The sample lists 390,000 or so clones, about 83% seen once, with approximately 10% in the top ten. Source material: PBMCs or T cells enriched from blood (not recorded which). These receptors originate from a woman between 50 and 59 years old who had recovered from COVID-19.

The rearrangement links TRBV19 to TRBJ1-5; D is uncertain. Trimming stripped 1 base from V and 3 bases from J, with 7 bases between. From germline, CDR1 is LNHDA and CDR2 SQIVND (reference sequence). CDR3 length: 14 residues. Written as DNA, the CDR3 is TGTGCCAGTAGTATAGGCGGCTTCAATCAGCCCCAGCATTTT. Its protein product is CASSIGGFNQPQHF.

V gene TRBV29-1 combines with J gene TRBJ1-2, with 9 bases fitting TRBD1. V lost 6 bases to trimming and J lost 5 bases; unmatched junction nucleotides: 4. This CDR3 is built from 12 residues. Germline CDR1 SQVTM, CDR2 ANQGSEA. For the CDR3, the DNA is TGCAGCGTGGGGGACAGGGAATATGGCTACACCTTC. Translating gives CSVGDREYGYTF.

The CDR3 here is CASSPADIWEQYF. CDR3 nucleotide sequence: TGTGCCAGCTCACCTGCAGATATTTGGGAGCAGTACTTC. V usage is TRBV18 and J usage is TRBJ2-7; D remains unclear. From germline, CDR1 is KGHSH and CDR2 LQKENI. The CDR3 contains 13 residues. Trimming stripped 3 bases from V and 7 bases from J, with 13 bases between.

This chain uses TRBV12-3 or TRBV12-4 with TRBJ2-3; the D gene is possibly TRBD2 (6 bases). Trimming cost V 8 bases and J 4 bases, with 13 bases left between them. The CDR3 length is 13 residues. This chain's CDR3 is CASSRDWADTQYF. CDR3 sequence (DNA): TGTGCCAGCTCCCGGGACTGGGCAGATACGCAGTATTTT.

The rearrangement uses TRBV5-4 and TRBJ1-2; weak D call: TRBD1 (5 bases). The V and J ends lost 4 bases and 4 bases respectively, with 11 bases between them. The CDR3 length is 13 residues. Germline CDR1 is SGHNT and CDR2 is YYREEE (reference sequence). The CDR3 loop reads CASSLGGTYGYTF. The DNA for the CDR3 is TGTGCCAGCAGCCTAGGAGGGACCTATGGCTACACCTTC.

The table lists this clone with a few counts. The CDR3 nucleotides are TGTGCCAGCAGCCAAACTCCCGCCTATGGCTACACCTTC. This encodes CASSQTPAYGYTF. The rearrangement uses TRBV5-6 and TRBJ1-2; D gene uncertain. Trimming took off 4 bases at V and 4 bases at J, with 11 bases between the two ends. CDR1 and CDR2 from the germline V gene are SGHDT and YYEEEE. The CDR3 is 13 residues long.

The chain recombines TRBV4-1 with TRBJ2-6, with 11 bases that match TRBD2. V lost 8 bases to trimming and J lost 5 bases; unmatched junction nucleotides: 17. CDR1 is MGHRA and CDR2 is YSYEKL in the germline V gene. The CDR3 has 19 amino acids. The CDR3 loop is CASYSGGVPTRMWANVLTF. In nucleotides, the CDR3 is TGCGCCAGCTATAGCGGGGGGGTTCCCACGAGAATGTGGGCCAACGTCCTGACTTTC.

The chain has TRBV11-2 and TRBJ1-1; weak D call: TRBD1 (5 bases). The CDR3 contains 12 residues. Trimming shortened V by 3 bases and J by 11 bases, and 13 bases separated the two germline ends. The germline gives CDR1 SGHAT, CDR2 FQNNGV. The CDR3 bases are TGTGCCAGCAGCTTGTCAGCGGGGCGGGCTTTCTTT. Its translation is CASSLSAGRAFF.

The chain uses TRBV6-2 or TRBV6-3 and TRBJ1-1; the D is unclear. This CDR3 spans 16 amino acids. Trimming stripped 0 bases from V and 4 bases from J, with 15 bases between. CDR1 and CDR2 (germline): MNHEY, SVGEGT. The CDR3 is CASSYSRKGGRTEAFF. Written as DNA, the CDR3 is TGTGCCAGCAGTTACTCGAGGAAGGGAGGACGCACTGAAGCTTTCTTT.

The rearrangement joins TRBV6-5 to TRBJ1-2, with D perhaps matching TRBD1 (5 bases). The germline V gene encodes CDR1 MNHEY and CDR2 SVGAGI. The CDR3 extends over 11 amino acids. Trimming shortened V by 6 bases and J by 12 bases, and 14 bases separated the two germline ends. Here the CDR3 DNA reads TGTGCCAGCAGCCGGCAGGGAATAAACACCTTC. It specifies CASSRQGINTF.